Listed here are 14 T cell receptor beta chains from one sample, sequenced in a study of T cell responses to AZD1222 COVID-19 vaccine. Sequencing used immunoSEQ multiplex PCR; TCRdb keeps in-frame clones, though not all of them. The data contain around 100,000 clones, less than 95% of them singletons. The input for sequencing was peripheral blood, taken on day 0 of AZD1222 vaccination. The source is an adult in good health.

CDR3 sequence (DNA): TGTGCCAGTAGGAGAGGATCGGGCGAGCAGTACTTC. It yields the protein CASRRGSGEQYF. The V call is TRBV19, the J call TRBJ2-7; no reliable D call. This CDR3 has 12 residues. The V gene's germline CDR1 is LNHDA and CDR2 SQIVND (reference sequence). V was shortened by 6 bases and J by 6 bases, with 12 bases between the two germline ends. The full variable domain, with the rest looked up from reference TRBV19 and TRBJ2-7, is DGGITQSPKYLFRKEGQNVTLSCEQNLNHDAMYWYRQDPGQGLRLIYYSQIVNDFQKGDIAEGYSVSREKKESFPLTVTSAQKNPTAFYLCASRRGSGEQYFGPGTRLTVT.

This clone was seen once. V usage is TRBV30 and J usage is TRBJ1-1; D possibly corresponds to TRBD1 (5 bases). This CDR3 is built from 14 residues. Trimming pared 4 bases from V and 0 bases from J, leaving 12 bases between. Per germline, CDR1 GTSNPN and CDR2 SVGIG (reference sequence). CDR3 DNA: TGTGCCTGGACCCGGGGCCCCATGAACACTGAAGCTTTCTTT. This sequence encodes CAWTRGPMNTEAFF.

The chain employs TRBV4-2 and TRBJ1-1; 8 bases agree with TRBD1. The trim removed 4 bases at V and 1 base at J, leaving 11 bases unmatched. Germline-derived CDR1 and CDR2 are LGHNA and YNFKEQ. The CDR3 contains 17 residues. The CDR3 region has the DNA TGTGCCAGCAGCCCCGGAGAGGCAGGGGGCTGGAACACTGAAGCTTTCTTT. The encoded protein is CASSPGEAGGWNTEAFF.

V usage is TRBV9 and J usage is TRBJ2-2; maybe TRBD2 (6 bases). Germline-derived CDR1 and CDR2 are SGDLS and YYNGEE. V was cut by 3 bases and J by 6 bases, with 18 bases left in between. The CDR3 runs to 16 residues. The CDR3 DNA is TGTGCCAGCAGCGCATTCTCGGCCCCGGGGGCCGGGGAGCTGTTTTTT. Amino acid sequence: CASSAFSAPGAGELFF.

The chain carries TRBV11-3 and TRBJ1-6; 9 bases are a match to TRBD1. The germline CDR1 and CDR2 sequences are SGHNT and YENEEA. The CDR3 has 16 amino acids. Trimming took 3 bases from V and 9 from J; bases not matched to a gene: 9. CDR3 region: CASSFWDREEGSPLHF. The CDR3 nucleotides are TGTGCCAGCAGCTTCTGGGACAGGGAGGAGGGTTCACCCCTCCACTTT.

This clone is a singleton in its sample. Here the CDR3 reads CASSNNSPLHF. CDR3 coding DNA: TGTGCCAGCAGCAACAATTCACCCCTCCACTTT. The J gene is TRBJ1-6, the V gene TRBV3-1 (or the pseudogene TRBV3-2); D is unresolved. The germline V and J ends were trimmed by 5 bases and 7 bases, with 3 bases remaining between them. CDR1 and CDR2 from the germline V gene are LGHDT and YNNKEL (reference sequence). The length of the CDR3 is 11 residues.

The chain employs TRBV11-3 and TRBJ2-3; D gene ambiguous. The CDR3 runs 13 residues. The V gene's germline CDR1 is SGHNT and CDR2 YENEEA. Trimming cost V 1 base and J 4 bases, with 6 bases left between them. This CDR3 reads CASSLGPSDTQYF. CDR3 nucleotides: TGTGCCAGCAGCTTAGGTCCCTCAGATACGCAGTATTTT.

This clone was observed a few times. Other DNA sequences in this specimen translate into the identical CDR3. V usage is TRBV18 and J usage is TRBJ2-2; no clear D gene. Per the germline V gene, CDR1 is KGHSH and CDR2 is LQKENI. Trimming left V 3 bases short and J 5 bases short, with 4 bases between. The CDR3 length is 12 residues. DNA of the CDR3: TGTGCCAGCTCACCCCAAACCGGGGAGCTGTTTTTT. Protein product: CASSPQTGELFF.

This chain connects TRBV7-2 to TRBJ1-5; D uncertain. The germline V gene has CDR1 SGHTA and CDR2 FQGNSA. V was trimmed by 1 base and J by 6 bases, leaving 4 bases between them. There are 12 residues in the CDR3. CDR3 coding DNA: TGTGCCAGCAGCTTAGATGGTCAGCCCCAGCATTTT. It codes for CASSLDGQPQHF. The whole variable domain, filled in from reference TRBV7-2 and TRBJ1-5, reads GAGVSQSPSNKVTEKGKDVELRCDPISGHTALYWYRQSLGQGLEFLIYFQGNSAPDKSGLPSDRFSAERTGGSVSTLTIQRTQQEDSAVYLCASSLDGQPQHFGDGTRLSIL.

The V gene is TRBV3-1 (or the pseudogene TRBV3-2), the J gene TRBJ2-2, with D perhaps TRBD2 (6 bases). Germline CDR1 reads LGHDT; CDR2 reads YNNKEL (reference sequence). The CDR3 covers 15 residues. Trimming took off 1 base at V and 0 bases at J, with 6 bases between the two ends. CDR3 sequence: CASSQGRANTGELFF. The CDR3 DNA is TGTGCCAGCAGCCAAGGGAGGGCGAACACCGGGGAGCTGTTTTTT.

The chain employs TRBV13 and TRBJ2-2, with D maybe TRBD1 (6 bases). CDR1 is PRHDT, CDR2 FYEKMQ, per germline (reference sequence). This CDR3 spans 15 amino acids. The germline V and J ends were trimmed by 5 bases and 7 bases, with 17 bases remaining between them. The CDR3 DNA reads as TGTGCCAGCAGCGGAAGAGGGGGAAGGGACGGGGAGCTGTTTTTT. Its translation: CASSGRGGRDGELFF.

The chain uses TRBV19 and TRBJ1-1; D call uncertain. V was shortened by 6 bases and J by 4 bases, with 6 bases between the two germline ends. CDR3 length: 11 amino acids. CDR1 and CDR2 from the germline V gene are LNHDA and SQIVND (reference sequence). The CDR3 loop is CASRLGTEAFF. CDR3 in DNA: TGTGCCAGTAGATTGGGCACTGAAGCTTTCTTT.

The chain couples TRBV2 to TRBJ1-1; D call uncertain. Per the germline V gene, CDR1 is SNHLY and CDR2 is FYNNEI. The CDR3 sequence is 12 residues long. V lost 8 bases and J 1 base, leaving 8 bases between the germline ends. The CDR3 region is CASGVRNTEAFF. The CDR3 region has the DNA TGTGCCAGCGGGGTAAGGAACACTGAAGCTTTCTTT.

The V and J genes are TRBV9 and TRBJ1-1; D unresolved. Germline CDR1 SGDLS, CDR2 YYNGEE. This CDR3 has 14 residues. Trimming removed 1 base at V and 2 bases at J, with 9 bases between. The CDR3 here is CASSVKGGNTEAFF. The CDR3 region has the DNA TGTGCCAGCAGCGTAAAAGGCGGAAACACTGAAGCTTTCTTT.